This T cell receptor beta chain was recovered during a study of cytomegalovirus exposure and HLA in healthy donors. Findings and limits, study-wide: The classifier reportedly diagnosed cytomegalovirus status with high sensitivity and specificity.

This CDR3 has 18 residues. Germline trimming cut 3 bases from V and 0 bases from J; bases unmatched to any gene: 8. Germline V gene data show CDR1 as MGHRA and CDR2 as YSYEKL. The PCR contained 60 Vbeta and 13 Jbeta primers. Sequenced by immunoSEQ multiplex PCR; TCRdb stores in-frame clones only, minus some. In the table there are 100,000 to 150,000 clones, roughly 84% of which are singletons. Regarding donors, all were healthy bone marrow donors. With respect to this clone: Its antigen is not identified.

This sequence joins TRBV4-1 and TRBJ1-3, with 10 bases lining up with TRBD1. This clonotype was obtained from a girl aged 2 to 9 in good health and CMV-seronegative. The material sequenced was PBMCs. The CDR3 DNA sequence: TGCGCCAGCAGCCACCGTGGGACAGGGGAAGGCTCTGGAAACACCATATATTTT. Protein sequence: CASSHRGTGEGSGNTIYF.